The 24 T cell receptor beta chains listed next were all sequenced from one sample in a study of T cells in Graves' hyperthyroidism and ophthalmopathy. Template material for amplifying TCR beta CDR3 regions consisted of RNA transcripts. HTBI primers were employed in a first-round RT-PCR of the TCR CDR3. TCRdb itself ran the multiplex PCR reads through MiXCR, one entry per CDR3 protein. The table records about 360,000 distinct CDR3 sequences, less than 15% of them present only once. The sample comprised blood. The receptors originated from a woman aged 18-29 years with Graves' hyperthyroidism.

This clonotype was seen ten or more times. The rearrangement uses TRBV28 and TRBJ2-3; 10 positions match TRBD1. The V segment lost 3 bases and the J segment 1 base; nucleotides outside the gene matches: 1. The germline V gene encodes CDR1 MDHEN and CDR2 SYDVKM. CDR3 length equals 15 residues. The CDR3 loop reads CASSFGQGGTDTQYF. CDR3 sequence (DNA): TGTGCCAGCAGTTTTGGACAGGGGGGCACAGATACGCAGTATTTT.

This clonotype was observed at least ten times. The V gene is TRBV19, the J gene TRBJ1-1; 7 bases fit TRBD1. Germline-derived CDR1 and CDR2 are LNHDA and SQIVND (reference sequence). Unmatched junction bases numbered 11, after V lost 5 bases and J lost 5 bases. CDR3 length: 15 amino acids. CDR3 in DNA: TGTGCCAGTAGTCCTCATAAGGGACAGCAAACTGAAGCTTTCTTT. The encoded protein is CASSPHKGQQTEAFF.

The CDR3 DNA sequence: TGTGCCAGCAGCCAAGGGGTTCGCGGAGAGACCCAGTACTTC. It is translated as CASSQGVRGETQYF. The rearrangement uses TRBV3-1 and TRBJ2-5; D not certain. This CDR3 comprises 14 residues. V was clipped by 1 base and J by 4 bases, with 10 bases between them. In germline, CDR1 is LGHDT, CDR2 YNNKEL (reference sequence).

This clonotype was seen only a few times. The rearrangement links TRBV10-3 to TRBJ2-3; unclear D gene. Per germline, CDR1 ENHRY and CDR2 SYGVKD. V lost 8 bases and J lost 1, with 7 bases in between. The length of the CDR3 is 12 residues. The CDR3 protein is CAIRERTDTQYF. CDR3 bases: TGTGCCATCCGCGAGCGCACAGATACGCAGTATTTT.

In this sample, this clonotype turned up once. The chain couples TRBV7-6 to TRBJ2-1, with 13 bases lining up with TRBD2. The length of the CDR3 is 17 residues. The ends lost 5 bases at V and 1 base at J; junction bases unmatched: 5. Per germline, CDR1 SGHVS and CDR2 FNYEAQ. DNA for the CDR3: TGTGCCAGCAGCCCCGGGACTAGCGGGACATCCTACAATGAGCAGTTCTTC. Amino acid sequence: CASSPGTSGTSYNEQFF.

This clonotype was detected ten times or more. This chain joins TRBV2 and TRBJ1-1; 9 nucleotides match TRBD1. This CDR3 contains 13 residues. Trimming took 3 bases from V and 9 from J; bases not matched to a gene: 5. CDR1 is SNHLY, CDR2 FYNNEI, per germline. The CDR3 DNA is TGTGCCAGCAGTGATGGGGGACAGGGAAAAGCTTTCTTT. As protein: CASSDGGQGKAFF.

The table lists this clonotype with many counts. The chain couples TRBV18 to TRBJ2-3; 8 nucleotides align to TRBD2. V lost 4 bases, J lost 1 base, and 4 bases stayed unmatched. Germline V gives CDR1 KGHSH, CDR2 LQKENI. This CDR3 is built from 15 residues. The CDR3 nucleotides are TGTGCCAGCTCACGTTCGACTAGCGGCACAGATACGCAGTATTTT. Protein product: CASSRSTSGTDTQYF.

Many counts were recorded for this clonotype. The gene calls are TRBV27 and TRBJ2-5; the D is unclear. There are 11 residues in the CDR3. The V gene lost 1 base and the J gene lost 7 bases, with 4 bases spanning the gap. Germline values: CDR1 MNHEY, CDR2 SMNVEV (reference sequence). CDR3 nucleotides: TGTGCCAGCAGTTTATTCGGGACCCAGTACTTC. Amino acids: CASSLFGTQYF.

This clonotype was seen at least ten times. The rearrangement links TRBV7-8 to TRBJ1-4; no definite D call. CDR1 and CDR2 from the germline V gene are SGHVS and FQNEAQ. V lost 1 base and J 0 bases, leaving 18 bases between the germline ends. The CDR3 loop spans 19 amino acids. The CDR3 nucleotides read TGTGCCAGCAGCTTAGATCATAGGGCTTCACCTGCAACTAATGAAAAACTGTTTTTT. Translating gives CASSLDHRASPATNEKLFF.

This clonotype has at least ten counts. The rearrangement links TRBV20-1 to TRBJ2-1; 10 nucleotides agree with TRBD2. This CDR3 is built from 13 residues. CDR1 is DFQATT, CDR2 SNEGSKA, per germline (reference sequence). The CDR3 sequence is CGTLAGGNNEQFF. Here the CDR3 DNA reads TGCGGGACTTTAGCGGGGGGAAACAATGAGCAGTTCTTC.

Ten or more counts support this clonotype. V and J are TRBV7-8 and TRBJ2-7, with D perhaps TRBD1 or TRBD2 (5 bases each). This CDR3 contains 15 residues. Trimming removed 5 bases at V and 3 bases at J, with 17 bases between. The germline CDR1 and CDR2 sequences are SGHVS and FQNEAQ. The CDR3 DNA follows: TGTGCCAGCAGCCTAGGAGGCAGGGCGGGCTACGAGCAGTACTTC. It encodes CASSLGGRAGYEQYF.

This clonotype was detected many times. This chain links TRBV27 with TRBJ1-1, with 7 bases that match TRBD1. The germline CDR1 and CDR2 sequences are MNHEY and SMNVEV (reference sequence). The CDR3 has 16 residues. The V and J ends lost 5 bases and 0 bases, in that order; junction bases with no gene match: 9. The CDR3 region is CASSSPGQNMNTEAFF. For the CDR3, the DNA is TGTGCCAGCAGTAGCCCGGGACAGAACATGAACACTGAAGCTTTCTTT.

This clonotype has just a few counts. A read error is possible here, since a much larger clone lies one base away. Since no conserved phenylalanine or tryptophan closes the CDR3, a read error is the likely cause. The rearrangement links TRBV10-3 to TRBJ1-1, with D maybe TRBD1 (5 bases). The CDR3 sequence is 14 residues long. V was shortened by 6 bases and J by 0 bases, with 11 bases between the two germline ends. Germline V lookup: CDR1 ENHRY, CDR2 SYGVKD. CDR3 nucleotides: TGTGCCATCAGCAACAGGAGCATGAACACTGAAGCTTTCTCT. It codes for CAISNRSMNTEAFS.

This clonotype showed up many times. The rearrangement joins TRBV6-1 to TRBJ1-1; the D gene is possibly TRBD1 (5 bases). Trimming removed 4 bases from V and 4 bases from J, with 13 bases in between. CDR3 size: 14 residues. Germline values: CDR1 MNHNS, CDR2 SASEGT. CDR3 in DNA: TGTGCCAGCAGTGGCAACGCAGGGAGCACTGAAGCTTTCTTT. Translating it yields CASSGNAGSTEAFF.

This clonotype was seen a handful of times. The chain uses TRBV9 and TRBJ2-3; D ambiguous. The CDR3 spans 15 residues. From germline, CDR1 is SGDLS and CDR2 YYNGEE. V was clipped by 0 bases and J by 1 base, with 9 bases between them. CDR3 region: CASSVEALGTDTQYF. The CDR3 region has the DNA TGTGCCAGCAGCGTAGAGGCCCTAGGCACAGATACGCAGTATTTT.

This clonotype was detected ten times or more. The rearrangement joins TRBV28 to TRBJ1-2; D gene uncertain. V lost 5 bases and J 4 bases, leaving 17 bases between the germline ends. Germline V gives CDR1 MDHEN, CDR2 SYDVKM. CDR3 length: 15 amino acids. CDR3 in amino acids: CASSQGDRSFYGYTF. The CDR3 bases are TGTGCCAGCAGTCAAGGCGATAGGTCTTTCTATGGCTACACCTTC.

Concerning this clonotype itself: At one of its ends the junction is not consistent with the germline gene, which may arise from a read error. This chain connects TRBV7-7 to TRBJ1-2, with D perhaps TRBD1 (6 bases). The germline gives CDR1 SSHAT, CDR2 FNYEAQ (reference sequence). The length of the CDR3 is 15 residues. CDR3 in DNA: TGTGCTAGCAGGGATCATAGAACCACAGGGTATGGCTACACCTTC. Protein sequence: CASRDHRTTGYGYTF.

Of note for this clonotype: A much larger clone sits a single nucleotide away, making a read error possible. J is TRBJ1-5 and V is TRBV20-1; a weak D match, TRBD1 (5 bases). CDR3 length equals 14 residues. Germline V gene data show CDR1 as DFQATT and CDR2 as SNEGSKA (reference sequence). CDR3 in DNA: TGCAGTGCTTATAACCGGGACCGCAATCAGCTCCAGCATTTT. It specifies CSAYNRDRNQLQHF.

There are many counts of this clonotype. The rearrangement uses TRBV24-1 and TRBJ2-5; no firm D call. Between the trimmed V and J ends, which lost 4 bases and 9 bases, there was a span of 17 bases. CDR3 length: 14 amino acids. Germline V gene data show CDR1 as KGHDR and CDR2 as SFDVKD. In DNA, the CDR3 is TGTGCCACCAGTGACGTGACGGATTTGTCGGCCCAGTACTTC. Its protein is CATSDVTDLSAQYF.

In this sample, this clonotype turned up many times. The chain employs TRBV7-2 and TRBJ2-7; D may be TRBD1 or TRBD2 (5 bases each). The CDR3 loop spans 14 amino acids. From germline, CDR1 is SGHTA and CDR2 FQGNSA. Trimming shortened V by 5 bases and J by 3 bases, and 14 bases separated the two germline ends. The CDR3 DNA follows: TGTGCCAGCAGCCCCCCGGGACGGCTCTACGAGCAGTACTTC. Translated: CASSPPGRLYEQYF.

This clonotype was recorded at least ten times. The CDR3, as DNA: TGTGCCAGCAGTCCCGTTAAGGGACCGAGAGATGGCTACACCTTC. Amino acids: CASSPVKGPRDGYTF. The V and J genes are TRBV12-3 or TRBV12-4 and TRBJ1-2; D perhaps matches TRBD1 (5 bases). The V and J ends lost 5 bases and 6 bases respectively, with 19 bases between them. The CDR3 loop spans 15 amino acids.

This clonotype was detected ten times or more. Sequence at one end of the junction differs from germline and may be a read error. The chain is built from TRBV3-1 and TRBJ2-5; tentatively, D is TRBD1 (6 bases). Germline CDR1 LGHDT, CDR2 YNNKEL (reference sequence). The CDR3 runs to 16 residues. Here the CDR3 reads CASSQERDTLEEAQYF. The CDR3 nucleotides are TGTGCCAGCAGCCAGGAACGGGACACTCTGGAAGAGGCCCAGTACTTC.

This chain links TRBV7-3 with TRBJ1-3; 8 nucleotides match TRBD1. CDR1 is SGHTA and CDR2 is FQGTGA in the germline V gene. The CDR3 consists of 15 residues. J lost 1 base, V lost 5 bases, and 4 bases had no gene match. CDR3 bases: TGTGCCAGCAGCGCAACAGGGGGTTCTGGAAACACCATATATTTT. Translating it yields CASSATGGSGNTIYF.

The table lists this clonotype with a few counts. The chain links TRBV5-1 to TRBJ1-1, with D possibly being TRBD1 (6 bases). With 7 bases removed from V and 5 bases from J, the gap between germline ends came to 15 bases. The V gene's germline CDR1 is SGHRS and CDR2 YFSETQ. This CDR3 region has 13 residues. The chain's CDR3 is CASLDTRGTEAFF. DNA for the CDR3: TGCGCCAGCTTGGATACCAGGGGTACTGAAGCTTTCTTT.